Sequencing of this TCR beta chain was carried out in a study of T cells in Graves' hyperthyroidism and ophthalmopathy. This clonotype occurred many times. Its antigen is as yet unknown. The CDR3 runs to 14 residues. Unmatched junction bases numbered 3, after V lost 5 bases and J lost 3 bases. Germline loops: CDR1 SGHRS, CDR2 YFSETQ. The study left out patients who had uncontrolled infection, other autoimmune disease, pregnancy or lactation. Diagnosing involved the use of clinical symptoms, serum thyroxine and TRAb, thyroid ultrasound and orbital computed tomography. Using RNA transcripts as the source, TCR beta CDR3 regions were amplified. Carried out on the TCR CDR3, a first-round RT-PCR used the HTBI primer set. MiXCR, run by TCRdb on the multiplex PCR reads, gives a single entry per CDR3 protein. The data show roughly 500,000 distinct CDR3 sequences, 15% to 20% seen once. Study-wide findings and caveats: Blood also contained most expanded thyroid clonotypes above 0.001. Ophthalmopathy cases were set apart from stable hyperthyroidism by a 13 V-J model.

V gene TRBV5-1 combines with J gene TRBJ2-1; 9 bases fit TRBD1. Sequencing was carried out using blood. This clonotype was sampled from a woman in her twenties or thirties with Graves' ophthalmopathy. The CDR3 loop is CASRLTGGYNEQFF. Here the CDR3 DNA reads TGCGCCAGCAGATTGACAGGGGGCTACAATGAGCAGTTCTTC.